This TCR beta chain was recovered during a study of T cells in Graves' hyperthyroidism and ophthalmopathy. The source material, RNA transcripts, was used to amplify TCR beta CDR3 regions. HTBI primers were used for first-round RT-PCR of the TCR CDR3. TCRdb passed the multiplex PCR reads through MiXCR, listing each CDR3 protein once. The profile shows hundreds of thousands of distinct CDR3 sequences, approximately 36% of them singletons. Hyperthyroidism of Graves' type that showed no ophthalmopathy progression within 18 months was stable. Patients were excluded because of uncontrolled infection, other autoimmune disease, pregnancy or lactation. The authors obtained PBMCs from around 10 ml of fresh peripheral blood. This clonotype was seen ten or more times. The specimen sequenced was blood. The clonotype was recovered from a woman in her 40s with Graves' hyperthyroidism.

The CDR3 is CATSDWGPIGQYF. The CDR3 DNA sequence: TGTGCCACCAGTGATTGGGGACCGATAGGGCAGTACTTC. The rearrangement links TRBV24-1 to TRBJ2-7; possibly TRBD1 or TRBD2 for D (5 bases each). The CDR3 has 13 residues. CDR1 KGHDR and CDR2 SFDVKD come from the germline V gene. The V end lost 2 bases, the J end lost 9 bases, and 13 bases lay between the germline ends.